The 17 T cell receptor beta chains reported below all come from one sample, sequenced in a study of blood T cell repertoires in COVID-19. Clones were read by immunoSEQ multiplex PCR, and TCRdb kept only the in-frame ones, dropping some. The sample includes 250,000 to 400,000 clones, around 89% of them seen just once. Sequenced input: peripheral blood. The receptors derive from a woman aged 25 to 45 with COVID-19, enrolled during active disease.

V usage is TRBV11-3 and J usage is TRBJ2-5; possible D gene TRBD2, 6 bases. The CDR3 runs to 15 residues. Trimming cost V 5 bases and J 5 bases, with 18 bases left between them. Germline V lookup: CDR1 SGHNT, CDR2 YENEEA. CDR3 amino acids: CASSPGLSKGETQYF. CDR3 DNA sequence: TGTGCCAGCAGCCCGGGACTGTCGAAGGGCGAGACCCAGTACTTC.

The rearrangement joins TRBV15 to TRBJ2-5; weak D call: TRBD2 (7 bases). The CDR3 totals 16 residues. The germline V and J ends were trimmed by 0 bases and 4 bases, with 15 bases remaining between them. Germline V lookup: CDR1 LNHNV, CDR2 YYDKDF (reference sequence). The CDR3 bases are TGTGCCACCAGCAGAGATATCGGGGGGCGAATAGAGACCCAGTACTTC. It yields the protein CATSRDIGGRIETQYF.

The chain carries TRBV6-4 and TRBJ1-6; 9 bases fit TRBD1. The CDR3 is made up of 15 amino acids. Germline CDR1 MRHNA, CDR2 SNTAGT. The ends lost 6 bases at V and 7 bases at J; junction bases unmatched: 7. CDR3 coding DNA: TGTGCCAGCAGATCGGGACAGGGTAACAATTCACCCCTCCACTTT. Amino acid sequence: CASRSGQGNNSPLHF.

V usage is TRBV28 and J usage is TRBJ1-4; weak D call: TRBD1 (5 bases). Looked up from germline, CDR1 is MDHEN and CDR2 is SYDVKM. The length of the CDR3 is 14 residues. V gave up 8 bases and J gave up 0 bases, with 10 bases separating them. As DNA, the CDR3 is TGTGCCAGCGGCGCGGGGGCAACTAATGAAAAACTGTTTTTT. It codes for CASGAGATNEKLFF.

V is TRBV7-9 and J is TRBJ2-7, with TRBD1 identical over 11 bases. This CDR3 contains 12 residues. The V segment lost 8 bases and the J segment 7 bases; nucleotides outside the gene matches: 4. CDR1 SEHNR and CDR2 FQNEAQ come from the germline V gene (reference sequence). CDR3 nucleotides: TGTGCCAGCCGGACAGGGGGCGGAGAGCAGTACTTC. This sequence encodes CASRTGGGEQYF.

This clone was seen just once. The CDR3 bases are TGTGCCAGCAGTGCCACAGGGTTCGCTGAAGCTTTCTTT. Its translation is CASSATGFAEAFF. V usage is TRBV27 and J usage is TRBJ1-1, with a tentative D call TRBD1 (6 bases). The CDR3 contains 13 residues. CDR1 is MNHEY and CDR2 is SMNVEV in the germline V gene (reference sequence). The V end lost 5 bases, the J end lost 6 bases, and 13 bases lay between the germline ends.

The gene calls are TRBV7-2 and TRBJ2-5, with unresolved D. V was trimmed by 1 base and J by 7 bases, leaving 13 bases between them. The CDR3 spans 14 residues. Germline V gene lookup returns CDR1 SGHTA and CDR2 FQGNSA. This CDR3 is CASSLVLLERTQYF. CDR3 nucleotides: TGTGCCAGCAGCTTAGTTTTGCTGGAGCGGACCCAGTACTTC.

This sequence joins TRBV5-1 and TRBJ2-3; the D gene is possibly TRBD2 (6 bases). This CDR3 is 16 amino acids long. Germline CDR1 is SGHRS and CDR2 is YFSETQ. V was pared by 2 bases and J by 0 bases, with 13 bases between. The CDR3 DNA follows: TGCGCCAGCAGCTTTGGGTTTGGGACTAGCACAGATACGCAGTATTTT. Its protein is CASSFGFGTSTDTQYF.

The rearrangement joins TRBV6-5 to TRBJ1-1; the D gene is possibly TRBD1 (5 bases). The CDR3 has 14 residues. V lost 10 bases and J 0 bases, leaving 15 bases between the germline ends. Per the germline V gene, CDR1 is MNHEY and CDR2 is SVGAGI. For the CDR3, the DNA is TGTGCCAACGTAGATTGGGGGGTGAACACTGAAGCTTTCTTT. Translation: CANVDWGVNTEAFF.

This chain uses TRBV12-3 or TRBV12-4 with TRBJ2-1; 7 bases are a match to TRBD2. This CDR3 spans 13 amino acids. After removal of 1 base from V and 8 bases from J, the junction contained 2 bases not matched to a gene. The CDR3 coding sequence is TGTGCCAGCAGTTTAGGGGGGAGGGATGAGCAGTTCTTC. The encoded protein is CASSLGGRDEQFF.

The chain couples TRBV2 to TRBJ1-1, with a weak D call TRBD1 (5 bases). From germline, CDR1 is SNHLY and CDR2 FYNNEI. This CDR3 has 13 amino acids. The ends were cut back, 6 bases at V and 3 bases at J, with 11 bases in the middle. In nucleotides, the CDR3 is TGTGCCAGCAGAGCGCAGGGTTACACTGAAGCTTTCTTT. Protein: CASRAQGYTEAFF.

In this sample, this clone turned up a few times. The chain combines TRBV5-1 with TRBJ2-3; 7 bases are shared with TRBD1. Germline loops: CDR1 SGHRS, CDR2 YFSETQ. The CDR3 length is 15 residues. The junction had 9 bases not matched to a gene; V was cut back by 4 bases and J by 4 bases. In DNA form, the CDR3 reads TGCGCCAGCAGCCCTGGTGGAACAGGGGCAGATACGCAGTATTTT. It translates to CASSPGGTGADTQYF. Looking up the rest from reference TRBV5-1 and TRBJ2-3 gives the full variable domain: KAGVTQTPRYLIKTRGQQVTLSCSPISGHRSVSWYQQTPGQGLQFLFEYFSETQRNKGNFPGRFSGRQFSNSRSEMNVSTLELGDSALYLCASSPGGTGADTQYFGPGTRLTVL.

The chain couples TRBV7-9 to TRBJ2-2, with a tentative D call TRBD2 (5 bases). V was cut by 5 bases and J by 5 bases, with 12 bases left in between. CDR1 SEHNR and CDR2 FQNEAQ come from the germline V gene (reference sequence). CDR3 length: 14 amino acids. The CDR3 protein is CASSRTEWTGELFF. CDR3 coding DNA: TGTGCCAGCAGCCGGACTGAATGGACCGGGGAGCTGTTTTTT.

The chain couples TRBV4-3 to TRBJ1-1; the D gene is possibly TRBD1 (5 bases). In germline, CDR1 is LGHNA, CDR2 YSLEER. Trimming removed 1 base at V and 6 bases at J, with 9 bases between. This CDR3 comprises 13 residues. In DNA, the CDR3 is TGCGCCAGCAGCCAAGTCAGGGTAGCTGAAGCTTTCTTT. Translating gives CASSQVRVAEAFF.

J is TRBJ2-3 and V is TRBV13, with D maybe TRBD1 (6 bases). Per the germline V gene, CDR1 is PRHDT and CDR2 is FYEKMQ (reference sequence). This CDR3 is 15 amino acids long. V was cut by 8 bases and J by 1 base, with 16 bases left in between. CDR3 protein: CASAPNPGGTDTQYF. CDR3 sequence (DNA): TGTGCCAGCGCCCCCAATCCAGGGGGCACAGATACGCAGTATTTT.

V gene TRBV14 combines with J gene TRBJ2-7; no reliable D call. Germline V gene sequence: CDR1 SGHDN, CDR2 FVKESK. The CDR3 extends over 14 amino acids. Trimming shortened V by 0 bases and J by 5 bases, and 11 bases separated the two germline ends. This chain's CDR3 is CASSQDRATNEQYV. For the CDR3, the DNA is TGTGCCAGCAGCCAAGATCGAGCGACGAACGAGCAGTACGTC.

The chain recombines TRBV3-1 (or the pseudogene TRBV3-2) with TRBJ1-2, with D hard to call. This CDR3 spans 16 amino acids. Germline V CDR1 and CDR2: LGHDT, YNNKEL (reference sequence). V was clipped by 0 bases and J by 2 bases, with 13 bases between them. Here the CDR3 reads CASSQEGSRLNYGYTF. As DNA, the CDR3 is TGTGCCAGCAGCCAAGAAGGTAGCCGTTTAAACTATGGCTACACCTTC.